A selection of T cell receptor beta chains follows, all from one sample in a study of T cells after yellow fever vaccination. TCRdb re-derived calls from the 5' RACE reads in MiXCR, one entry per CDR3 protein. The table shows roughly 250,000 distinct CDR3 sequences, with over 10% occurring only once. The source material was CD4+ T cells sorted from PBMCs, sampled 45 days after the yellow fever booster vaccination. All receptors come from a man aged 30 to 39 who received the YFV17D yellow fever vaccine. Each CDR3 is given with its conserved first and last residue. The D gene is left open where the match is weak. Clone size is shown for a subset of rows, as once, few, many or a class of expanded clone.

.	TRBV7-2	.	TRBJ2-4	CASKEPAKNIQYF	TGTGCCAGCAAGGAGCCAGCCAAAAACATTCAGTACTTC
many	TRBV5-1	.	TRBJ1-2	CASSQDTGPYGYTF	TGCGCCAGCAGCCAGGACACAGGGCCTTATGGCTACACCTTC
.	TRBV29-1	TRBD2	TRBJ2-5	CSVDGGRPSGETQYF	TGCAGCGTTGATGGCGGGAGGCCTTCGGGAGAGACCCAGTACTTC
.	TRBV3-1	TRBD1	TRBJ2-7	CATRNWSDRGKEQYF	TGTGCCACCAGAAATTGGTCAGACAGGGGCAAGGAGCAGTACTTC
.	TRBV27	.	TRBJ1-2	CASRRAGSDYGYTF	TGTGCCAGCAGGCGGGCAGGGTCGGACTATGGCTACACCTTC
many	TRBV5-1	TRBD2	TRBJ2-6	CASSSLSHPGTSATSGANVLTF	TGCGCCAGCAGCTCCCTGTCCCACCCCGGGACTAGCGCAACCTCTGGGGCCAACGTCCTGACTTTC
.	TRBV6-5	.	TRBJ2-7	CASSYPPGRDGRTYEQYF	TGTGCCAGCAGTTACCCCCCGGGGCGGGACGGGCGAACCTACGAGCAGTACTTC
few	TRBV10-3	.	TRBJ2-7	CAAHERAGEQYF	TGTGCCGCCCACGAGCGGGCGGGGGAGCAGTACTTC
.	TRBV18	.	TRBJ2-7	CASSPATGYEQYF	TGTGCCAGCTCGCCAGCTACAGGCTACGAGCAGTACTTC
few	TRBV12-3/TRBV12-4	.	TRBJ1-6	CASSSRGNSPLHF	TGTGCCAGCAGTTCCCGGGGGAATTCACCCCTCCACTTT
.	TRBV7-9	TRBD1	TRBJ2-2	CASSTPGQGEVGELFF	TGTGCCAGCAGCACTCCGGGACAGGGCGAGGTCGGGGAGCTGTTTTTT
few	TRBV12-3/TRBV12-4	.	TRBJ2-6	CASSSRSSGANVLTF	TGTGCCAGCAGTTCCCGGAGTTCTGGGGCCAACGTCCTGACTTTC
.	TRBV19	.	TRBJ2-1	CASSSTSSYNEQFF	TGTGCCAGTAGCTCGACTAGCTCCTACAATGAGCAGTTCTTC
many	TRBV15	.	TRBJ2-1	CATSEGDGVEQFF	TGTGCCACCAGCGAGGGGGACGGCGTTGAGCAGTTCTTC
few	TRBV20-1	TRBD2	TRBJ2-3	CSAQGASGSTDTQYF	TGCAGTGCTCAAGGGGCTAGCGGTAGCACAGATACGCAGTATTTT
many	TRBV7-6	.	TRBJ2-3	CASSLSKPSDTQYF	TGTGCCAGCAGCTTATCAAAACCGTCAGATACGCAGTATTTT
few	TRBV5-6	.	TRBJ2-1	CASSRGIGGDEQFF	TGTGCCAGCAGCAGGGGTATCGGAGGGGATGAGCAGTTCTTC
.	TRBV20-1	.	TRBJ2-5	CSARDYLGFQQTQYF	TGCAGTGCTAGAGATTATCTCGGATTTCAACAGACCCAGTACTTC
.	TRBV20-1	.	TRBJ2-1	CSASGNRVYNEQFF	TGCAGTGCTAGTGGGAATAGGGTATACAATGAGCAGTTCTTC
.	TRBV27	TRBD2	TRBJ2-3	CASTKRDSTDTQYF	TGTGCCAGCACGAAGCGGGACAGCACAGATACGCAGTATTTT
many	TRBV12-3/TRBV12-4	.	TRBJ1-2	CASSLQGNYGYTF	TGTGCCAGCAGTTTGCAGGGGAACTATGGCTACACCTTC
.	TRBV19	.	TRBJ2-1	CASSAGLWGGDEQFF	TGTGCCAGTAGCGCCGGCCTCTGGGGAGGAGATGAGCAGTTCTTC
many	TRBV20-1	TRBD2	TRBJ2-1	CSARVTPTSGKASYNEQFF	TGCAGTGCTAGAGTTACCCCGACTAGCGGGAAAGCCTCCTACAATGAGCAGTTCTTC
once	TRBV3-1	TRBD2	TRBJ2-5	CASSQGPAGGAAETQYF	TGTGCCAGCAGCCAAGGGCCAGCGGGAGGGGCCGCAGAGACCCAGTACTTC